The 30 T cell receptor beta chains below come from one sample, sequenced in a study of shared clonotypes between healthy human individuals (dated by TCRdb to the early 2020s). The library was obtained by the immunoSEQ multiplex PCR assay. What TCRdb holds here is the immuneACCESS table cut down to in-frame rearrangements. Part of the clones is not present; checked against another copy, under half of the missing clones reflect an unresolved V gene, and the others are unexplained. This sample lists some 550,000 clones; almost 97% were detected once. The top ten clonotypes cover 0.057% of the sample. Material for sequencing was naive CD4+ T cells sorted from blood. The label giving this sample's cell subset or site can be read as: CD45RA+ positively selected. These receptors all come from a woman aged 25 to 39 in good health.

The J gene is TRBJ2-1, the V gene TRBV7-8; TRBD2 agrees at 9 bases. CDR1 is SGHVS, CDR2 FQNEAQ, per germline. V gave up 9 bases and J gave up 8 bases; unmatched junction bases: 8. This CDR3 comprises 13 residues. The CDR3 region is CASGAGGADEQFF. For the CDR3, the DNA is TGTGCCAGTGGGGCGGGAGGGGCGGATGAGCAGTTCTTC.

This clone was seen a single time. This sequence joins TRBV9 and TRBJ2-1; 7 positions match TRBD1. J lost 3 bases, V lost 4 bases, and 7 bases had no gene match. This CDR3 region has 15 residues. Germline loops: CDR1 SGDLS, CDR2 YYNGEE. The CDR3 protein is CASSTTGAHYNEQFF. As DNA, the CDR3 is TGTGCCAGCAGCACAACAGGGGCCCACTACAATGAGCAGTTCTTC.

The chain employs TRBV7-8 and TRBJ2-7, with D maybe TRBD1 (5 bases). This CDR3 comprises 15 residues. The V end was cut by 5 bases, the J end by 0 bases, with 14 bases between. Germline values: CDR1 SGHVS, CDR2 FQNEAQ. The CDR3 region is CASSPGADSSYEQYF. CDR3 DNA sequence: TGTGCCAGCAGCCCTGGGGCAGATTCCTCCTACGAGCAGTACTTC. Full variable domain (rest looked up from reference TRBV7-8 and TRBJ2-7): GAGVSQSPRYKVAKRGQDVALRCDPISGHVSLFWYQQALGQGPEFLTYFQNEAQLDKSGLPSDRFFAERPEGSVSTLKIQRTQQEDSAVYLCASSPGADSSYEQYFGPGTRLTVT.

The chain employs TRBV4-1 and TRBJ2-7; a weak D match, TRBD1 (5 bases). CDR1 and CDR2 (germline): MGHRA, YSYEKL. This CDR3 has 15 residues. V lost 4 bases, J lost 3 bases, and 16 bases lay in between. The CDR3 spells CASSPSGYPDYEQYF. CDR3 sequence (DNA): TGCGCCAGCAGCCCTTCAGGGTACCCTGACTACGAGCAGTACTTC.

The J gene is TRBJ2-6, the V gene TRBV19; 9 nucleotides align to TRBD2. Per germline, CDR1 LNHDA and CDR2 SQIVND (reference sequence). V gave up 1 base and J gave up 2 bases; unmatched junction bases: 9. The CDR3 covers 19 residues. CDR3 sequence: CASSIGLAGTTAGANVLTF. CDR3 coding DNA: TGTGCCAGTAGTATAGGGCTAGCGGGAACAACAGCTGGGGCCAACGTCCTGACTTTC.

The chain has TRBV6-5 and TRBJ2-2, with D perhaps TRBD1 (6 bases). The CDR3 covers 15 residues. Germline-derived CDR1 and CDR2 are MNHEY and SVGAGI. The V end was cut by 5 bases, the J end by 5 bases, with 15 bases between. CDR3 coding DNA: TGTGCCAGCAGTCCCTCCCAGGGGCCGACCGGGGAGCTGTTTTTT. It specifies CASSPSQGPTGELFF.

The chain uses TRBV20-1 and TRBJ2-7; TRBD2 might be the D (5 bases). Trimming took 6 bases from V and 4 from J, leaving 10 bases between them. Germline V gene sequence: CDR1 DFQATT, CDR2 SNEGSKA (reference sequence). CDR3 length: 11 amino acids. Written as DNA, the CDR3 is TGCAGTGCATCCCGGGGATACGAGCAGTACTTC. Translation: CSASRGYEQYF.

This chain connects TRBV28 to TRBJ2-5; D ambiguous. This CDR3 comprises 12 residues. V was cut by 5 bases and J by 6 bases, with 10 bases left in between. Germline assignment: CDR1 MDHEN and CDR2 SYDVKM. In DNA form, the CDR3 reads TGTGCCAGCAGTAAAATATTGAAGACCCAGTACTTC. Translated: CASSKILKTQYF.

The chain couples TRBV29-1 to TRBJ2-5; D possibly corresponds to TRBD2 (6 bases). The germline gives CDR1 SQVTM, CDR2 ANQGSEA. There are 14 residues in the CDR3. Trimming removed 6 bases from V and 7 bases from J, with 21 bases in between. Written as DNA, the CDR3 is TGCAGCGTAGATAGCGGAGCCCCTGGGGGGACCCAGTACTTC. Translated: CSVDSGAPGGTQYF.

The chain links TRBV28 to TRBJ2-5, with 10 bases fitting TRBD1. With V trimmed by 6 bases and J by 11 bases, 9 bases remained unmatched. CDR1 MDHEN and CDR2 SYDVKM come from the germline V gene. The CDR3 spans 13 residues. The DNA for the CDR3 is TGTGCCAGCAGGGTTGGTGGGACAGGGGAGCAGTACTTC. Its protein product is CASRVGGTGEQYF.

This chain links TRBV10-2 with TRBJ1-5; perhaps TRBD1 as D (6 bases). Trimming pared 3 bases from V and 0 bases from J, leaving 9 bases between. The CDR3 has 15 residues. Germline V gene sequence: CDR1 WSHSY, CDR2 SAAADI. In nucleotides, the CDR3 is TGCGCCAGCAGTGAAGACAGGCTTAGCAATCAGCCCCAGCATTTT. It yields the protein CASSEDRLSNQPQHF.

The chain recombines TRBV28 with TRBJ1-5; D gene ambiguous. V lost 3 bases to trimming and J lost 0 bases, with 9 bases between them. Per the germline V gene, CDR1 is MDHEN and CDR2 is SYDVKM. This CDR3 has 15 residues. CDR3 sequence: CASSFYTYSNQPQHF. In DNA, the CDR3 is TGTGCCAGCAGTTTTTACACTTATAGCAATCAGCCCCAGCATTTT. Based on the CDR3 plus reference TRBV28 and TRBJ1-5, the full variable domain is DVKVTQSSRYLVKRTGEKVFLECVQDMDHENMFWYRQDPGLGLRLIYFSYDVKMKEKGDIPEGYSVSREKKERFSLILESASTNQTSMYLCASSFYTYSNQPQHFGDGTRLSIL.

The chain links TRBV6-5 to TRBJ1-5, with D maybe TRBD1 (6 bases). V was clipped by 3 bases and J by 3 bases, with 9 bases between them. Germline CDR1 MNHEY, CDR2 SVGAGI. The CDR3 contains 14 residues. The CDR3 here is CASSYQGNNQPQHF. The CDR3 DNA follows: TGTGCCAGCAGTTATCAGGGGAACAATCAGCCCCAGCATTTT.

The rearrangement uses TRBV2 and TRBJ2-1; D is possibly TRBD2 (6 bases). Deletions cut 6 bases from V and 9 bases from J, with 15 bases between. This CDR3 contains 13 residues. Germline V CDR1 and CDR2: SNHLY, FYNNEI. CDR3 nucleotide sequence: TGTGCCAGCAGGGAACCGGGACTGGCTGAGCAGTTCTTC. Protein sequence: CASREPGLAEQFF.

CDR3 in DNA: TGTGCCAGCAGCGATCAGGTAACCGCGAGGATCTCCTACAATGAGCAGTTCTTC. Translating it yields CASSDQVTARISYNEQFF. V and J are TRBV7-9 and TRBJ2-1; D is ambiguous. Looked up from germline, CDR1 is SEHNR and CDR2 is FQNEAQ (reference sequence). Between the trimmed V and J ends, which lost 5 bases and 0 bases, there was a span of 20 bases. The CDR3 has 18 residues.

This chain connects TRBV5-1 to TRBJ2-5; D gene ambiguous. V dropped 0 bases and J dropped 3 bases, with 9 bases sitting between them. The CDR3 covers 14 residues. Per germline, CDR1 SGHRS and CDR2 YFSETQ. The CDR3 DNA sequence: TGCGCCAGCAGCTTGGGGACGTTCAAAGAGACCCAGTACTTC. Translated: CASSLGTFKETQYF.

As regards this clone: Within the sample, other DNA sequences also encode this same CDR3. The rearrangement joins TRBV28 to TRBJ1-5; no clear D. CDR1 is MDHEN and CDR2 is SYDVKM in the germline V gene. The germline V and J ends were trimmed by 4 bases and 1 base, with 8 bases remaining between them. The CDR3 loop spans 14 amino acids. CDR3 DNA sequence: TGTGCCAGCAGTTCAGGTGGAAGCAATCAGCCCCAGCATTTT. Protein: CASSSGGSNQPQHF. The variable domain in full, completed from reference TRBV28 and TRBJ1-5, reads DVKVTQSSRYLVKRTGEKVFLECVQDMDHENMFWYRQDPGLGLRLIYFSYDVKMKEKGDIPEGYSVSREKKERFSLILESASTNQTSMYLCASSSGGSNQPQHFGDGTRLSIL.

The chain recombines TRBV6-1 with TRBJ1-1, with TRBD1 as a possible D gene (5 bases). Germline CDR1 is MNHNS and CDR2 is SASEGT. Trimming removed 6 bases at V and 3 bases at J, with 11 bases between. The CDR3 spans 13 residues. The CDR3 region is CASSATGHTEAFF. DNA for the CDR3: TGTGCCAGCAGCGCCACGGGGCACACTGAAGCTTTCTTT.

The V gene is TRBV5-1, the J gene TRBJ1-3; no firm D call. There are 14 residues in the CDR3. CDR1 and CDR2 (germline): SGHRS, YFSETQ. V lost 0 bases to trimming and J lost 0 bases, with 4 bases between them. CDR3 nucleotide sequence: TGCGCCAGCAGCTTGGAGGACTCTGGAAACACCATATATTTT. Translation gives CASSLEDSGNTIYF.

The chain recombines TRBV11-1 with TRBJ2-1, with 12 bases that match TRBD2. V shed 5 bases, J shed 10 bases, and the junction held 12 bases outside the gene matches. The CDR3 has 16 residues. Looked up from germline, CDR1 is SGHAT and CDR2 is FQDESV (reference sequence). CDR3 residues: CASSPRLAGVGWEQFF. For the CDR3, the DNA is TGTGCCAGCAGCCCAAGACTAGCGGGAGTCGGTTGGGAGCAGTTCTTC.

About this clone itself: Relative to the germline gene, one junction end is altered; a read error may explain this. V and J are TRBV7-9 and TRBJ2-3; D is uncertain. There are 13 residues in the CDR3. Germline lookup yields CDR1 SEHNR and CDR2 FQNEAQ (reference sequence). This CDR3 reads CASSLPPGPLRDF. CDR3 nucleotide sequence: TGTGCCAGCAGCTTACCCCCAGGCCCCCTACGTGATTTT. The entire variable domain, with the rest obtained from reference TRBV7-9 and TRBJ2-3, is as follows: DTGVSQNPRHKITKRGQNVTFRCDPISEHNRLYWYRQTLGQGPEFLTYFQNEAQLEKSRLLSDRFSAERPKGSFSTLEIQRTEQGDSAMYLCASSLPPGPLRDFGPGTRLTVL.

This clone appeared a single time. The chain has TRBV28 and TRBJ2-4, with D uncertain. Looked up from germline, CDR1 is MDHEN and CDR2 is SYDVKM. The V and J ends lost 0 bases and 4 bases respectively, with 1 base between them. The CDR3 is 12 residues long. CDR3 nucleotides: TGTGCCAGCAGTTTATGGAAAAACATTCAGTACTTC. It specifies CASSLWKNIQYF.

V is TRBV6-5 and J is TRBJ1-5; D unclear. Trimming shortened V by 4 bases and J by 8 bases, and 6 bases separated the two germline ends. CDR1 MNHEY and CDR2 SVGAGI come from the germline V gene. The CDR3 is 11 amino acids. CDR3 in DNA: TGTGCCAGCAGTTGGACGGAGCCCCAGCATTTT. The encoded protein is CASSWTEPQHF.

This sequence joins TRBV29-1 and TRBJ2-5; D is undetermined. V lost 4 bases and J lost 5, with 5 bases in between. This CDR3 comprises 10 residues. The V gene's germline CDR1 is SQVTM and CDR2 ANQGSEA. As DNA, the CDR3 is TGCAGCGTTGTATCGGAGACCCAGTACTTC. Protein product: CSVVSETQYF.

Only one count was recorded for this clone. The V call is TRBV7-9, the J call TRBJ2-4; the D gene is possibly TRBD1 (5 bases). V was shortened by 3 bases and J by 3 bases, with 15 bases between the two germline ends. Looked up from germline, CDR1 is SEHNR and CDR2 is FQNEAQ (reference sequence). The CDR3 has 16 amino acids. CDR3: CASSFGHGEVKNIQYF. In DNA form, the CDR3 reads TGTGCCAGCAGCTTCGGACACGGAGAGGTCAAAAACATTCAGTACTTC.

V and J are TRBV7-7 and TRBJ2-2, with D perhaps assigned TRBD1 or TRBD2 (5 bases each). The CDR3 contains 15 residues. Per germline, CDR1 SSHAT and CDR2 FNYEAQ (reference sequence). V was pared by 4 bases and J by 4 bases, with 13 bases between. CDR3 sequence (DNA): TGTGCCAGCAGCTACGGGGCCCTCGCCACCGGGGAGCTGTTTTTT. Translated, it gives CASSYGALATGELFF.

The rearrangement links TRBV2 to TRBJ2-7, with 8 bases fitting TRBD2. Per germline, CDR1 SNHLY and CDR2 FYNNEI. V was clipped by 6 bases and J by 0 bases; unmatched bases: 4. The CDR3 is made up of 14 amino acids. The CDR3 sequence: CASRDSGVSYEQYF. For the CDR3, the DNA is TGTGCCAGCAGAGATAGCGGGGTCTCCTACGAGCAGTACTTC.

The V and J genes are TRBV11-2 and TRBJ2-7; 7 bases align to TRBD2. Germline CDR1 reads SGHAT; CDR2 reads FQNNGV. There are 15 residues in the CDR3. Losses at the gene ends were 1 base for V and 4 bases for J; bases not matched to a gene: 7. The CDR3 nucleotides read TGTGCCAGCAGCTTAGTTGCGGGAGACTGGTACGAGCAGTACTTC. Its protein is CASSLVAGDWYEQYF.

The rearrangement uses TRBV28 and TRBJ1-6, with 8 bases identical to TRBD1. The CDR3 has 13 amino acids. The junction had 4 bases not matched to a gene; V was cut back by 8 bases and J by 7 bases. Germline assignment: CDR1 MDHEN and CDR2 SYDVKM. CDR3 protein: CASRDRRNSPLHF. The CDR3 DNA reads as TGTGCCAGCCGGGACAGGCGCAATTCACCCCTCCACTTT. Full variable domain (remainder filled in from reference TRBV28 and TRBJ1-6): DVKVTQSSRYLVKRTGEKVFLECVQDMDHENMFWYRQDPGLGLRLIYFSYDVKMKEKGDIPEGYSVSREKKERFSLILESASTNQTSMYLCASRDRRNSPLHFGNGTRLTVT.

The chain is built from TRBV6-1 and TRBJ1-4; 7 positions agree with TRBD1. Germline assignment: CDR1 MNHNS and CDR2 SASEGT. Unmatched junction bases numbered 3, after V lost 3 bases and J lost 5 bases. This CDR3 is 14 amino acids long. CDR3 sequence: CASSEGQINEKLFF. CDR3 sequence (DNA): TGTGCCAGCAGTGAGGGACAGATAAATGAAAAACTGTTTTTT.